This T cell receptor (beta chain) was sequenced for a study of T cells after posttransplantation cyclophosphamide. Worth noting for this clone: The antigen remains undetermined.

Clones were read by immunoSEQ multiplex PCR, and TCRdb kept only the in-frame ones, dropping some. There are under 35,000 clones in the sample; around 90% occur only once, and roughly 0.23% lies in the top ten. Findings of the study overall: Later post-transplant blood repertoires were often dominated by donor CD8+ memory clones. Recipient CMV seropositivity and CMV reactivation strongly tracked TRB clonality. Skin or GI-infiltrating T cells shared few TRB sequences with blood.

The naive gate required viable CD3+CD4+ or CD3+CD8+ cells with CCR7+CD45RA+CD45RO-CD95-CD27+CD28+ phenotype. This sequence originates from a woman between 55 and 75 years old in good health, CMV-negative, and a related stem cell transplant donor. Sequenced input: naive CD4+ T cells sorted from PBMCs.

DNA of the CDR3: TGTGCCAGCAGTTACTCGTGGCAGGGCCATCAGCCCCAGCATTTT. Its translation is CASSYSWQGHQPQHF. This rearrangement joins TRBV6-5 to TRBJ1-5, with D possibly TRBD1 on 5 matching bases. Germline assignment: CDR1 MNHEY and CDR2 SVGAGI. Trimming took off 0 bases at V and 5 bases at J, with 11 bases between the two ends. The CDR3 loop spans 15 amino acids.